These 23 T cell receptor beta chains share one sample of origin, sequenced in a study of T cell responses to AZD1222 COVID-19 vaccine. Sequencing used immunoSEQ multiplex PCR; TCRdb keeps in-frame clones, though not all of them. Of approximately 74,000 clones in the sample, 70% to 90% were seen once. The sequenced sample was peripheral blood, obtained 28 days after the second AZD1222 dose. The receptors come from an adult who received the AZD1222 COVID-19 vaccine.

The J gene is TRBJ2-5, the V gene TRBV27, with 9 bases identical to TRBD1. Germline V gene lookup returns CDR1 MNHEY and CDR2 SMNVEV (reference sequence). This CDR3 has 15 amino acids. V gave up 0 bases and J gave up 6 bases; unmatched junction bases: 5. The DNA for the CDR3 is TGTGCCAGCAGTTTATCGATGGGACAGGGAAAGACCCAGTACTTC. Its protein is CASSLSMGQGKTQYF.

This clone showed up just a few times. The chain recombines TRBV5-8 with TRBJ1-6, with D unresolved. The V and J ends lost 2 bases and 10 bases respectively, with 13 bases between them. Germline CDR1 is SGHTS and CDR2 is YDEGEE. CDR3 length equals 14 residues. For the CDR3, the DNA is TGTGCCAGCAGCTTTACCGGGATGGGCTCACCCCTCCACTTT. Translating it yields CASSFTGMGSPLHF.

The count of this clone is one. This chain links TRBV6-5 with TRBJ1-2, with a possible D match to TRBD1 (6 bases). CDR3 size: 13 residues. The V end was cut by 5 bases, the J end by 5 bases, with 12 bases between. Germline CDR1 MNHEY, CDR2 SVGAGI. CDR3 bases: TGTGCCAGCAGTCAGACAGGTGAATATGGCTACACCTTC. This translates into CASSQTGEYGYTF.

The chain carries TRBV7-2 and TRBJ1-5; no reliable D call. The length of the CDR3 is 13 residues. CDR1 is SGHTA, CDR2 FQGNSA, per germline. The germline V and J ends were trimmed by 5 bases and 3 bases, with 8 bases remaining between them. CDR3 loop: CASSTQNNQPQHF. The CDR3 coding sequence is TGTGCCAGCAGCACACAGAACAATCAGCCCCAGCATTTT.

In its sample, this clone was seen a few times. The J gene is TRBJ1-4, the V gene TRBV11-3; the D is unclear. V dropped 1 base and J dropped 7 bases, with 10 bases sitting between them. This CDR3 spans 14 amino acids. CDR1 is SGHNT, CDR2 YENEEA, per germline. CDR3 protein: CASSLGRGGEKLFF. The CDR3 DNA follows: TGTGCCAGCAGCTTAGGTCGGGGTGGTGAAAAACTGTTTTTT.

This clone has just a few counts. The chain joins TRBV19 to TRBJ1-2; D possibly corresponds to TRBD1 (5 bases). V was clipped by 3 bases and J by 3 bases, with 14 bases between them. Germline V gene sequence: CDR1 LNHDA, CDR2 SQIVND (reference sequence). The CDR3 loop spans 15 amino acids. This CDR3 is CASSIRGRGDYGYTF. The CDR3 DNA sequence: TGTGCCAGTAGTATTCGGGGACGCGGGGACTATGGCTACACCTTC.

V usage is TRBV20-1 and J usage is TRBJ1-4, with D hard to call. CDR1 is DFQATT, CDR2 SNEGSKA, per germline (reference sequence). The CDR3 is 11 residues long. V lost 5 bases, J lost 8 bases, and 9 bases lay in between. For the CDR3, the DNA is TGCAGTGCTCCGAAGTCAGAAAAACTGTTTTTT. It encodes CSAPKSEKLFF.

The chain carries TRBV7-2 and TRBJ1-6; 9 positions agree with TRBD1. V lost 0 bases and J lost 9; bases outside the gene matches: 3. CDR3 length: 15 amino acids. Per germline, CDR1 SGHTA and CDR2 FQGNSA. DNA of the CDR3: TGTGCCAGCAGCTTAGCCGACAGGGGGTCTTCACCCCTCCACTTT. Amino acids: CASSLADRGSSPLHF.

V and J are TRBV19 and TRBJ1-5; perhaps TRBD1 as D (5 bases). In germline, CDR1 is LNHDA, CDR2 SQIVND (reference sequence). Deletions cut 7 bases from V and 0 bases from J, with 10 bases between. CDR3 length: 14 amino acids. This CDR3 reads CASKGRASNQPQHF. CDR3 DNA sequence: TGTGCCAGTAAGGGCAGGGCTAGCAATCAGCCCCAGCATTTT.

The chain is built from TRBV25-1 and TRBJ1-3; tentative D call: TRBD1 (5 bases). Trimming shortened V by 5 bases and J by 6 bases, and 11 bases separated the two germline ends. The length of the CDR3 is 13 residues. Germline assignment: CDR1 MGHDK and CDR2 SYGVNS. This CDR3 is CASSTGTKNTIYF. The CDR3 DNA reads as TGTGCCAGCAGTACCGGGACGAAAAACACCATATATTTT.

The chain carries TRBV7-8 and TRBJ2-1, with 7 bases aligning to TRBD2. After removal of 5 bases from V and 3 bases from J, the junction contained 13 bases not matched to a gene. Per germline, CDR1 SGHVS and CDR2 FQNEAQ. The CDR3 is 17 amino acids. This CDR3 reads CASSPRRGLADYNEQFF. The CDR3 coding sequence is TGTGCCAGCAGCCCCCGCCGAGGGCTAGCGGACTACAATGAGCAGTTCTTC.

The chain employs TRBV7-2 and TRBJ2-4; 10 nucleotides line up with TRBD2. CDR3 length: 17 amino acids. Trimming took 0 bases from V and 6 from J; bases not matched to a gene: 8. Germline lookup yields CDR1 SGHTA and CDR2 FQGNSA. The CDR3 sequence is CASSLAAFSGRGNIQYF. CDR3 in DNA: TGTGCCAGCAGCTTAGCGGCTTTCAGCGGGAGGGGAAACATTCAGTACTTC.

With respect to this clone: Distinct nucleotide sequences in the sample also encode this CDR3. The J gene is TRBJ1-1, the V gene TRBV5-1; the D is unclear. Germline CDR1 reads SGHRS; CDR2 reads YFSETQ. The length of the CDR3 is 13 residues. Trimming shortened V by 5 bases and J by 0 bases, and 8 bases separated the two germline ends. The CDR3 here is CASSPGMNTEAFF. The CDR3 nucleotides are TGCGCCAGCAGTCCGGGGATGAACACTGAAGCTTTCTTT.

CDR3 region: CASSDPGMNTEAFF. CDR3 coding DNA: TGTGCCAGTAGTGACCCGGGTATGAACACTGAAGCTTTCTTT. V gene TRBV19 combines with J gene TRBJ1-1; no definite D call. Trimming removed 5 bases at V and 0 bases at J, with 10 bases between. There are 14 residues in the CDR3. Germline CDR1 and CDR2: LNHDA and SQIVND (reference sequence).

V usage is TRBV30 and J usage is TRBJ1-1; D is uncertain. Trimming pared 2 bases from V and 2 bases from J, leaving 9 bases between. This CDR3 contains 13 residues. Germline CDR1 and CDR2: GTSNPN and SVGIG (reference sequence). The CDR3: CAWSQVFNTEAFF. In DNA, the CDR3 is TGTGCCTGGAGTCAGGTTTTTAACACTGAAGCTTTCTTT. Full variable domain (rest looked up from reference TRBV30 and TRBJ1-1): SQTIHQWPATLVQPVGSPLSLECTVEGTSNPNLYWYRQAAGRGLQLLFYSVGIGQISSEVPQNLSASRPQDRQFILSSKKLLLSDSGFYLCAWSQVFNTEAFFGQGTRLTVV.

This rearrangement joins TRBV9 to TRBJ2-3; possibly TRBD2 for D (6 bases). CDR3 length: 14 residues. CDR1 and CDR2 from the germline V gene are SGDLS and YYNGEE. Trimming cost V 0 bases and J 6 bases, with 11 bases left between them. The CDR3 region has the DNA TGTGCCAGCAGCGTAGTCCCCGGGGGTGATACGCAGTATTTT. It encodes CASSVVPGGDTQYF.

In regard to this clone: The identical CDR3 is also encoded by other nucleotide sequences in the sample. The chain carries TRBV11-3 and TRBJ2-3; no clear D. V dropped 1 base and J dropped 1 base, with 3 bases sitting between them. This CDR3 spans 13 amino acids. The germline V gene encodes CDR1 SGHNT and CDR2 YENEEA. DNA of the CDR3: TGTGCCAGCAGCTTAGGCGGCACAGATACGCAGTATTTT. Encoded protein: CASSLGGTDTQYF. The complete variable domain, with remaining parts taken from reference TRBV11-3 and TRBJ2-3, reads EAGVVQSPRYKIIEKKQPVAFWCNPISGHNTLYWYLQNLGQGPELLIRYENEEAVDDSQLPKDRFSAERLKGVDSTLKIQPAELGDSAVYLCASSLGGTDTQYFGPGTRLTVL.

V is TRBV5-1 and J is TRBJ1-1, with 8 bases aligning to TRBD1. V dropped 0 bases and J dropped 4; count of bases not matched to a gene: 5. The CDR3 covers 15 residues. Germline V gives CDR1 SGHRS, CDR2 YFSETQ. CDR3 DNA sequence: TGCGCCAGCAGCTTGGTCGGACAGGGCCTCACTGAAGCTTTCTTT. Translation gives CASSLVGQGLTEAFF.

The count of this clone is one. The J gene is TRBJ1-5, the V gene TRBV24-1, with D possibly matching TRBD1 (5 bases). Trimming took off 5 bases at V and 5 bases at J, with 12 bases between the two ends. Germline V gene data show CDR1 as KGHDR and CDR2 as SFDVKD. The CDR3 consists of 14 residues. The DNA of the CDR3 is TGTGCCACCAGTGCCGGAATAGGGGATCAGCCCCAGCATTTT. Its protein product is CATSAGIGDQPQHF.

This clone was detected only a few times. The V gene is TRBV28, the J gene TRBJ1-1; no definite D call. This CDR3 comprises 14 residues. Germline CDR1 MDHEN, CDR2 SYDVKM. Trimming shortened V by 2 bases and J by 0 bases, and 7 bases separated the two germline ends. CDR3 residues: CASSLQDMNTEAFF. The CDR3 nucleotides read TGTGCCAGCAGTTTACAGGATATGAACACTGAAGCTTTCTTT.

This clone came up a few times. This chain links TRBV6-5 with TRBJ2-2, with a weak D call TRBD1 (5 bases). This CDR3 comprises 15 residues. CDR1 is MNHEY and CDR2 is SVGAGI in the germline V gene. Deletions cut 7 bases from V and 4 bases from J, with 16 bases between. CDR3 residues: CASKRQISGTGELFF. The CDR3 nucleotides read TGTGCCAGCAAACGACAGATCTCGGGCACCGGGGAGCTGTTTTTT.

The rearrangement joins TRBV29-1 to TRBJ2-7; 10 bases are a match to TRBD2. The CDR3 consists of 16 residues. Germline V lookup: CDR1 SQVTM, CDR2 ANQGSEA. The V gene end was trimmed by 5 bases and the J gene end by 4 bases; junction bases not matched to a gene: 14. The CDR3 loop reads CSVILGGSGRIYEQYF. CDR3 sequence (DNA): TGCAGCGTTATCCTGGGAGGTAGCGGGAGGATTTACGAGCAGTACTTC.

J is TRBJ2-2 and V is TRBV7-3, with 11 bases identical to TRBD1. V trimming: 9 bases; J trimming: 4 bases; junction bases outside the gene matches: 7. The CDR3 has 15 amino acids. Germline CDR1 SGHTA, CDR2 FQGTGA. In DNA form, the CDR3 reads TGTGCCAGTTCCTCCGGGACAGGGGGCACCGGGGAGCTGTTTTTT. Translation: CASSSGTGGTGELFF.